The clone carrying this TCR beta chain has just a few counts. Antigen: not known. These data belong to a study of regulatory T cells in long-lasting Graves disease. Time point of the sample: newly diagnosed GD, antithyroid drugs for less than 3 months. Generation of the TCR library employed RNA extracted from PBMCs. To make TCR beta libraries, researchers used iRepertoire HTBI primers and Arm-PCR of CDR3 regions. TCRdb re-derived calls from the multiplex PCR reads in MiXCR, one entry per CDR3 protein. Here the sample spans hundreds of thousands of distinct CDR3 sequences, under 20% being singletons. Study results and limitations: Persistent Graves' cases showed lower TCR diversity than newly diagnosed cases.

This same sample was also part of a study on T cells in Graves' hyperthyroidism and ophthalmopathy. That report adds: Researchers defined stable Graves' hyperthyroidism as no ophthalmopathy progression within 18 months. Based on clinical symptoms, serum thyroxine and TRAb, thyroid ultrasound and orbital computed tomography, diagnoses were reached.

The sequence was obtained from a woman under 40 with Graves disease. The source was peripheral blood mononuclear cells (PBMCs), collected at new diagnosis, from a patient treated with antithyroid drugs.

CDR3 DNA: TGTGCCAGCAGCTTATGGGAAGGGGAATCCCCCGGGGAGCTGTTTTTT. This sequence encodes CASSLWEGESPGELFF. This sequence joins TRBV11-3 and TRBJ2-2; weak D call: TRBD1 (5 bases). From germline, CDR1 is SGHNT and CDR2 YENEEA. V lost 2 bases, J lost 6 bases, and 16 bases lay in between. The CDR3 has 16 residues.